This T cell receptor beta chain stems from a study of human T cells and chemical hapten exposure (TCRdb year 2021). A note on the overall study: For sensitization, 2% DPC in acetone was applied to an approximately 2 cm by approximately 2 cm area of upper inner arm skin. Throughout the study period of approximately 23 weeks, patients also received therapeutic DPC doses to the scalp every week. Patch testing was performed on the upper back with Finn chambers containing 0.01% DPC, and the patch tests were scored after 6 days according to International Contact Dermatitis Research Group standards. Most of the patients in the cohort were female, and the cohort covered alopecia areata with under or over 50% scalp involvement, alopecia totalis and alopecia universalis. Libraries were pooled for sequencing, and variation in per-sample TCR yields was attributed mainly to small differences in library volumes within the pool. Peripheral blood TCR repertoire changes were tracked in vivo in alopecia patients during primary and secondary sensitization to the hapten diphenylcyclopropenone (DPC). Blood was sampled from patients pre-sensitization (week 0) and at 2, 6 and about 24 weeks after DPC sensitization. Nearly 30 alopecia patients provided blood for TCR sequencing at one to four time points (pre-sensitization, 2, 6 and 24 weeks). Here is what the overall study found, with its caveats: Expanded TCRs formed significantly more large CDR3 similarity clusters than pre-sensitization or healthy control sets, consistent with antigen-driven responses. Repeated subsampling changed both the strength of the expansion versus patch-test correlation and the threshold at which the correlation became significant. The number of TCRs above 1 in 1000 frequency did not change with DPC sensitization; there was no evidence of global repertoire structure alterations. The number of PT1 expanded TCRs positively correlated with patch test score, significant at thresholds 8, 16 and 32 but not 4. Because every patient had alopecia, a presumed autoimmune disease, the patients' immune response might differ from that of healthy individuals.

Libraries were built with RACE. Data came from a NextSeq 500. During library preparation, unique molecular identifiers were attached to individual cDNA molecules so that TCRs could be counted in a quantitative, reproducible way. From each blood RNA sample, both TCR alpha and TCR beta chains were sequenced. Under the source paper's analysis protocol: A median of roughly 100,000 TCRs per sample was observed, with a range of 23,224 to 690,600. V, J and CDR3 annotation of the TCR reads was performed with the Decombinator software suite. For PS versus PT1 abundance plots, all samples were subsampled to the same number of TCRs (28,000). Expanded TCRs were defined as absent before sensitization and observed at least eight times at the 2-week time point. TCRdb trimmed public reads at Q25 via fastp, called clones via MiXCR and kept in-frame beta chains. For every CDR3 protein sequence, its rows merge into one entry that carries the most common genes and DNA. TCRdb's processing, not the authors' own work, is the source of the V and J calls. The sample includes a few hundred thousand distinct CDR3 sequences, with about 6% observed a single time. The top ten clones comprise about 6% of the sample.

The meaning of the sample's time point label: patch test 2, 6 weeks after DPC sensitization. Interpreted using the paper, the treatment or condition label stands for: therapeutic diphenylcyclopropenone sensitization with weekly scalp DPC. At each patch-test visit, blood was drawn before the patch test was applied. To be eligible, patients had to be aged 18 to 70, diagnosed with alopecia and judged suitable for DPC therapy, while pregnant patients were excluded. Total RNA was isolated from unfractionated whole blood collected in Tempus Blood RNA tubes. Notes on this clonotype: The antigen it recognizes is unknown. The input lacks base qualities; no much larger clone sits a single base away.

This TCR was recovered from a woman under 30 with alopecia areata. Some clones in this sample may be carry-over from other donors' samples. Sequenced here: whole blood, sampled in connection with sensitization to the hapten diphenylcyclopropenone (DPC).

The nucleotides read TGCGCCAGCAGCTTACAGGGGGCTAACACCTACAATGAGCAGTTCTTC. The resulting protein is CASSLQGANTYNEQFF. The rearrangement joined TRBV5-1 to TRBJ2-1; 9 bases in the middle match TRBD1. Based on the germline V gene, the CDR1 and CDR2 sequences are SGHRS and YFSETQ. The junction shows trimming of 2 bases on V and 2 bases on J, and the gene matches do not reach 5 bases of it. The CDR3 contains 16 residues, cysteine and phenylalanine counted. Only CDR3 DNA remains: 48 bases, in frame from the first base.